This entry describes one T cell receptor (beta chain). Its antigen is not yet known. No base quality values were provided; no much bigger clone lies one nucleotide off. These data come from a study of OX40 agonist ivuxolimab in advanced cancers. Regarding the complete study: The costimulatory receptor OX40 (CD134) was targeted by ivuxolimab, a fully human IgG2 agonistic monoclonal antibody. Intravenous ivuxolimab was administered to patients every 2 weeks at six dose levels: 0.01, 0.1, 0.3, 1.5, 3 and 10 mg/kg. Of the approximately 50 dose-escalation patients, hepatocellular carcinoma was present in about 20, melanoma in roughly 15, renal cell carcinoma in 9 and head and neck cancer in 9. The dose-escalation cohort was 82.7% male with a mean age of approximately 59 years, ranging from about 23 to 85. Prior anti-PD-1, anti-PD-L1 or anti-CTLA-4 therapy was permitted, and checkpoint inhibitors had been received by about 36% of dose-escalation patients. Partial responses occurred in three dose-escalation patients, of whom one had hepatocellular carcinoma and two had cutaneous melanoma. The point of sequencing TCRbeta in the periphery was to test whether ivuxolimab changed TCR sequence diversity and drove clonal T-cell expansion. The paper describes the monotherapy dose-escalation part (N = 52 patients) of the phase I trial of ivuxolimab.

Patients with a history of autoimmune disease or receiving systemic immunosuppression were excluded from the trial. In every dose cohort, peripheral blood was drawn for TCR sequencing at baseline, cycle 4 day 1, and cycle 7 day 1. Samples came from an open-label, multicenter, first-in-human phase I dose-escalation trial of ivuxolimab. The trial enrolled adults with locally advanced or metastatic head and neck squamous cell, hepatocellular, melanoma or renal cell carcinoma. Before TCR sequencing, CD4+ T cells and CD8+ T cells from peripheral blood were sorted into separate populations. Genomic DNA was extracted from sorted cells for sequencing of the TCRbeta CDR3 region. TCRbeta CDR3 regions were sequenced using the immunoSEQ Assay. The immuneACCESS repertoire file appears here via TCRdb, limited to in-frame rearrangements. These files lack a portion of the clones; in checked studies, under half of the deficit traces to unresolved V genes, and the cause of the others is not known. In this sample the table shows about 60,000 clones, over 75% of which occur a single time. More than 4.5% of the sample is taken by the ten largest.

In the germline V gene, CDR1 corresponds to SGHRS and CDR2 to YFSETQ. Ends trimmed: V by 2 bases, J by 0 bases; bases unmatched to a gene: 4. The CDR3 starts with the cysteine, ends with the phenylalanine, and has 17 residues. Only the CDR3 part of the read is kept: 51 bases, read in frame from the first base. What the work shows at the level of the full study, not this receptor alone: Low levels of normalized T-cell clonal expansion were also seen in some nonresponding patients. After ivuxolimab, expanded clones were on average more numerous among CD8+ T cells than among CD4+ T cells. Clonal expansion of both CD4+ and CD8+ blood T cells was observed from baseline to week 6 at doses 0.1 to 3.0 mg/kg. Which antigens the clonally expanded peripheral T cells were specific for was not determined. In the 0.1-3.0 mg/kg groups, partial responders were among the patients with the lowest normalized peripheral clonal expansion, particularly in CD8+ T cells.

The V and J segments used are TRBV5-1 and TRBJ2-3, with 12 bases in between that match TRBD2. This specimen was CD4+ or CD8+ T cells sorted from blood, taken in a trial of the OX40 agonist ivuxolimab. The TCR was taken from an adult with an advanced solid tumor such as melanoma, head and neck, liver or kidney cancer. The DNA sequence reads TGCGCCAGCAGCTTAGGGACTAGCGGGCCCAGCACAGATACGCAGTATTTT. This encodes CASSLGTSGPSTDTQYF.